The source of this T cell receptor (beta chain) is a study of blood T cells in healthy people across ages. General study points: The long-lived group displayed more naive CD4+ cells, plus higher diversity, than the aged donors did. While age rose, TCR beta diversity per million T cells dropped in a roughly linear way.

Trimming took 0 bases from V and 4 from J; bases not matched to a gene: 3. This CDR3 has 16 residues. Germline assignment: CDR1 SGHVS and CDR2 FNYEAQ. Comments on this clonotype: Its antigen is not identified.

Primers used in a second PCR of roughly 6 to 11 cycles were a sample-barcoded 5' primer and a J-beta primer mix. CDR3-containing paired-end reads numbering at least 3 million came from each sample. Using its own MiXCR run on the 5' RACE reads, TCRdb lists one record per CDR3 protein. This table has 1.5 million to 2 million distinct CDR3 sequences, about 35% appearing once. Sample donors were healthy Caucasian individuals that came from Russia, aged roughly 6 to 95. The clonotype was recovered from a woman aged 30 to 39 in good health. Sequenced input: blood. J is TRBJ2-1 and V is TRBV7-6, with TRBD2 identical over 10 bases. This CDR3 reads CASSLAYSGRYNEQFF. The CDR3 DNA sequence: TGTGCCAGCAGCTTAGCCTATAGCGGGAGGTACAATGAGCAGTTCTTC.